Listed below are T cell receptor beta chains from one sample, sequenced in a study of control samples from healthy donors and cancer patients. Repertoires were generated with immunoSEQ multiplex PCR, while TCRdb's copy carries only in-frame clones and drops some. The sample yields 100,000 to 150,000 clones, 92% seen once. The sample taken for sequencing was blood. The source is a woman aged 45-60 years in good health. CDR3s include the opening cysteine and the closing phenylalanine or tryptophan. Clone size appears in some rows only: once, few, many, or a class for an expanded clone.

j_call clone_size v_call cdr3_aa
TRBJ2-7 - TRBV19 CASSRIGMPYEQYF
TRBJ2-1 - TRBV9 CASSVGAGGAYNEQFF
TRBJ1-3 once TRBV5-6 CASSLETGRAGNTIYF
TRBJ2-3 once TRBV7-2 CASSHSGPGSTDTQYF
TRBJ2-1 - TRBV10-2 CASSDAGTSYNEQFF
TRBJ1-1 - TRBV2 CASSNQGMNTEAFF
TRBJ2-1 - TRBV21-1 CASTGAGNEQFF
TRBJ1-1 - TRBV2 CASSTGQGMNTEAFF
TRBJ1-1 - TRBV19 CASSIQGAEAFF
TRBJ2-7 - TRBV6-5 CASRNRGANEQYF
TRBJ1-1 few TRBV4-2 CASSVAVWSTEAFF
TRBJ1-3 - TRBV7-2 CASSLKLQGASPSGNTIYF
TRBJ2-2 few TRBV2 CASSVQNTGELFF
TRBJ2-5 - TRBV7-9 CASSFNEAGKQETQYF
TRBJ2-5 - TRBV9 CASSAGGTGSGETQYF
TRBJ1-2 - TRBV2 CASSQGYYGYTF